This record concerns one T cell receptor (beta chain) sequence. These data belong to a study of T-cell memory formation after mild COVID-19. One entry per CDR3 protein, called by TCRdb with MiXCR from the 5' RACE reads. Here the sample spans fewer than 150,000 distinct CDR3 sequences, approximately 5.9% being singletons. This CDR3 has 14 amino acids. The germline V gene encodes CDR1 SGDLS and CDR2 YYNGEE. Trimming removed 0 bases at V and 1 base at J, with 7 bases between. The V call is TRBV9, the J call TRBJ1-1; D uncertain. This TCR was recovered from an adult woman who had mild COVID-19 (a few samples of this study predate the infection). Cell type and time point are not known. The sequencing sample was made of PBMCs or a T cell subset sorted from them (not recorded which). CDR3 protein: CASSVGQRNTEAFF. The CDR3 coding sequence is TGTGCCAGCAGCGTAGGTCAGAGGAACACTGAAGCTTTCTTT.